These 20 T cell receptor beta chains were all obtained from the same sample, sequenced in a study of blood T cell repertoires in COVID-19. The protocol was immunoSEQ multiplex PCR, while the TCRdb copy is restricted to in-frame clones and leaves out a portion. The table includes 250,000 to 400,000 clones, 90% detected once. Specimen: peripheral blood. These receptors were collected from a woman under 40 with COVID-19, enrolled during active disease.

The V and J genes are TRBV6-4 and TRBJ1-2; no definite D call. CDR3 length: 15 residues. CDR1 and CDR2 from the germline V gene are MRHNA and SNTAGT. Trimming removed 3 bases at V and 4 bases at J, with 15 bases between. The CDR3 region has the DNA TGTGCCAGCAGTGATCAAACGGGAAGCCTCTATGGCTACACCTTC. This gives the protein CASSDQTGSLYGYTF.

V usage is TRBV27 and J usage is TRBJ1-5; D uncertain. This CDR3 comprises 14 residues. V was trimmed by 2 bases and J by 7 bases, leaving 12 bases between them. Germline CDR1 and CDR2: MNHEY and SMNVEV (reference sequence). For the CDR3, the DNA is TGTGCCAGCAGTTTACGTGGAGAAGACCAGCCCCAGCATTTT. Its translation is CASSLRGEDQPQHF.

The chain uses TRBV30 and TRBJ2-7, with 12 bases identical to TRBD1. V trimming: 4 bases; J trimming: 11 bases; junction bases outside the gene matches: 9. The CDR3 consists of 13 residues. The germline V gene encodes CDR1 GTSNPN and CDR2 SVGIG (reference sequence). CDR3 protein: CAWTDGTGGWEYF. CDR3 bases: TGTGCCTGGACTGATGGGACAGGGGGCTGGGAGTACTTC.

The chain uses TRBV15 and TRBJ1-3; weak D call: TRBD1 (6 bases). The germline V gene encodes CDR1 LNHNV and CDR2 YYDKDF (reference sequence). The CDR3 is made up of 16 amino acids. Trimming took 0 bases from V and 0 from J, leaving 9 bases between them. CDR3 region: CATSRDRGYSGNTIYF. The CDR3 DNA is TGTGCCACCAGCAGAGACAGGGGCTACTCTGGAAACACCATATATTTT.

Worth noting for this clone: At one end, the junction sequence differs from germline, possibly due to a read error. V is TRBV20-1 and J is TRBJ2-1; 8 bases line up with TRBD2. This CDR3 contains 11 residues. Germline V gene lookup returns CDR1 DFQATT and CDR2 SNEGSKA (reference sequence). CDR3 protein: CSARVAGSGIF. CDR3 in DNA: TGCAGTGCTAGGGTAGCGGGATCCGGGATCTTC.

The CDR3 DNA is TGTGCCAGCAGCCAGCCGCTAGCGGGTCCTAGCACAGATACGCAGTATTTT. Translation: CASSQPLAGPSTDTQYF. V is TRBV3-1 (or the pseudogene TRBV3-2) and J is TRBJ2-3; 8 nucleotides align to TRBD2. The length of the CDR3 is 17 residues. Germline CDR1 LGHDT, CDR2 YNNKEL (reference sequence). V dropped 3 bases and J dropped 0; count of bases not matched to a gene: 8.

The chain uses TRBV20-1 and TRBJ2-7; D might be TRBD1 (5 bases). The CDR3 runs 12 residues. The germline CDR1 and CDR2 sequences are DFQATT and SNEGSKA (reference sequence). With 3 bases removed from V and 5 bases from J, the gap between germline ends came to 11 bases. The CDR3: CSASFQGDEQYF. The CDR3, as DNA: TGCAGTGCTAGTTTCCAGGGCGACGAGCAGTACTTC.

V is TRBV5-4 and J is TRBJ1-4; 8 bases are shared with TRBD1. Germline values: CDR1 SGHNT, CDR2 YYREEE (reference sequence). The CDR3 totals 17 residues. V shed 4 bases and J 3 bases; nucleotides not matched to a gene: 11. The CDR3 region is CASSARTGTGANEKLFF. CDR3 in DNA: TGTGCCAGCAGCGCCCGGACAGGGACCGGGGCTAATGAAAAACTGTTTTTT.

The gene calls are TRBV30 and TRBJ2-5; maybe TRBD1 (6 bases). The ends were cut back, 1 base at V and 5 bases at J, with 14 bases in the middle. This CDR3 spans 14 amino acids. Germline loops: CDR1 GTSNPN, CDR2 SVGIG (reference sequence). The CDR3 loop is CAWSGGQLSETQYF. The CDR3 DNA is TGTGCCTGGAGTGGAGGACAGTTATCCGAGACCCAGTACTTC.

The rearrangement uses TRBV6-2 or TRBV6-3 and TRBJ2-7; 12 bases align to TRBD2. V lost 0 bases, J lost 5 bases, and 5 bases stayed unmatched. The CDR3 totals 16 residues. Germline loops: CDR1 MNHEY, CDR2 SVGEGT. The CDR3 DNA follows: TGTGCCAGCAGTTACTCTGCTAGCGGGAGGGGTGACGAGCAGTACTTC. As protein: CASSYSASGRGDEQYF.

The chain joins TRBV19 to TRBJ1-6, with D possibly being TRBD1 (6 bases). This CDR3 contains 15 residues. V lost 5 bases to trimming and J lost 7 bases, with 15 bases between them. Germline CDR1 and CDR2: LNHDA and SQIVND (reference sequence). The CDR3 DNA is TGTGCCAGTAGTGTGGACAGAATGAAAAATTCACCCCTCCACTTT. This codes for CASSVDRMKNSPLHF.

V and J are TRBV11-2 and TRBJ2-2, with D possibly TRBD2 on 5 matching bases. From germline, CDR1 is SGHAT and CDR2 FQNNGV. V was pared by 3 bases and J by 5 bases, with 16 bases between. CDR3 length equals 16 residues. Here the CDR3 DNA reads TGTGCCAGCAGCTTCTTAGTGGGAGTGGCTACCGGGGAGCTGTTTTTT. Translation gives CASSFLVGVATGELFF.

This chain connects TRBV7-9 to TRBJ2-7; D perhaps matches TRBD1 (6 bases). The germline V gene has CDR1 SEHNR and CDR2 FQNEAQ (reference sequence). V lost 5 bases and J 4 bases, leaving 15 bases between the germline ends. The CDR3 contains 14 residues. CDR3 region: CASSPTGYQYEQYF. CDR3 coding DNA: TGTGCCAGCAGCCCTACAGGGTATCAATACGAGCAGTACTTC. Looking up the rest from reference TRBV7-9 and TRBJ2-7 gives the full variable domain: DTGVSQNPRHKITKRGQNVTFRCDPISEHNRLYWYRQTLGQGPEFLTYFQNEAQLEKSRLLSDRFSAERPKGSFSTLEIQRTEQGDSAMYLCASSPTGYQYEQYFGPGTRLTVT.

This chain joins TRBV14 and TRBJ2-3; 11 bases match TRBD2. The CDR3 is 16 residues long. V gave up 1 base and J gave up 8 bases; unmatched junction bases: 8. Germline V gives CDR1 SGHDN, CDR2 FVKESK. The CDR3 coding sequence is TGTGCCAGCAGCCAAGCATTAGCCGGGACTAGCGGTACGCAGTATTTT. Translated, it gives CASSQALAGTSGTQYF.

The chain is built from TRBV28 and TRBJ1-4; TRBD1 matches at 7 bases. Germline values: CDR1 MDHEN, CDR2 SYDVKM. This CDR3 contains 15 residues. With 1 base clipped from V and 7 bases from J, the junction kept 6 bases outside the gene matches. The DNA of the CDR3 is TGTGCCAGCAGTTTATCAACAGGGGCGTCTGAAAAACTGTTTTTT. It translates to CASSLSTGASEKLFF.

The chain recombines TRBV5-1 with TRBJ2-1, with TRBD2 identical over 9 bases. Germline CDR1 SGHRS, CDR2 YFSETQ. The CDR3 runs 17 residues. Losses at the gene ends were 3 bases for V and 5 bases for J; bases not matched to a gene: 12. The CDR3 here is CASSSRHSGRLHNEQFF. CDR3 sequence (DNA): TGCGCCAGCAGCTCGCGGCACAGCGGGAGGCTACACAATGAGCAGTTCTTC.

The CDR3 loop is CASSEGSGSANEQFF. The DNA for the CDR3 is TGTGCCAGCAGTGAGGGTAGCGGGAGCGCGAATGAGCAGTTCTTC. V is TRBV2 and J is TRBJ2-1; 9 bases align to TRBD2. Germline V CDR1 and CDR2: SNHLY, FYNNEI. V gave up 3 bases and J gave up 7 bases; unmatched junction bases: 7. This CDR3 has 15 amino acids.

The V gene is TRBV7-2, the J gene TRBJ1-2; weak D call: TRBD1 (6 bases). Germline V CDR1 and CDR2: SGHTA, FQGNSA. This CDR3 has 14 residues. V was shortened by 11 bases and J by 0 bases, with 16 bases between the two germline ends. The chain's CDR3 is CAGGQGPANYGYTF. The CDR3 nucleotides are TGTGCCGGAGGCCAGGGGCCAGCTAACTATGGCTACACCTTC.

V and J are TRBV11-2 and TRBJ2-2; the D is unclear. The V and J ends lost 1 base and 1 base respectively, with 7 bases between them. Looked up from germline, CDR1 is SGHAT and CDR2 is FQNNGV. The CDR3 covers 15 residues. The CDR3 sequence: CASSLGDKNTGELFF. The DNA of the CDR3 is TGTGCCAGCAGCTTAGGAGACAAGAACACCGGGGAGCTGTTTTTT. Full variable domain (remainder filled in from reference TRBV11-2 and TRBJ2-2): EAGVAQSPRYKIIEKRQSVAFWCNPISGHATLYWYQQILGQGPKLLIQFQNNGVVDDSQLPKDRFSAERLKGVDSTLKIQPAKLEDSAVYLCASSLGDKNTGELFFGEGSRLTVL.

The chain carries TRBV27 and TRBJ2-2; D uncertain. Germline V lookup: CDR1 MNHEY, CDR2 SMNVEV (reference sequence). The CDR3 covers 12 residues. The V gene lost 3 bases and the J gene lost 6 bases, with 5 bases spanning the gap. CDR3 DNA sequence: TGTGCCAGCAGTTTCCTACCCGGGGAGCTGTTTTTT. Translated: CASSFLPGELFF.